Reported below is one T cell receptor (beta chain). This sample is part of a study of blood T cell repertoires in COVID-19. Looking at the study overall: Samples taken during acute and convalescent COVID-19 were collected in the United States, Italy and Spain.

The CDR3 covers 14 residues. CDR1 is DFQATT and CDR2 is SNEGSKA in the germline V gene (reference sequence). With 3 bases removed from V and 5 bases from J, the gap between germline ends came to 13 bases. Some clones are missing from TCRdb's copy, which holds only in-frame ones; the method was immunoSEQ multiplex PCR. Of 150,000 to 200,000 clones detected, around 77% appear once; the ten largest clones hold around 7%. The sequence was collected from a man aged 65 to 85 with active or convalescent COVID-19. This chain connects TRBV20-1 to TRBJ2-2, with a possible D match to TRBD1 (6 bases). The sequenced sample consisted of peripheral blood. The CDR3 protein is CSASGGQRTGELFF. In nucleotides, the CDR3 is TGCAGTGCTAGTGGTGGACAGCGGACCGGGGAGCTGTTTTTT.